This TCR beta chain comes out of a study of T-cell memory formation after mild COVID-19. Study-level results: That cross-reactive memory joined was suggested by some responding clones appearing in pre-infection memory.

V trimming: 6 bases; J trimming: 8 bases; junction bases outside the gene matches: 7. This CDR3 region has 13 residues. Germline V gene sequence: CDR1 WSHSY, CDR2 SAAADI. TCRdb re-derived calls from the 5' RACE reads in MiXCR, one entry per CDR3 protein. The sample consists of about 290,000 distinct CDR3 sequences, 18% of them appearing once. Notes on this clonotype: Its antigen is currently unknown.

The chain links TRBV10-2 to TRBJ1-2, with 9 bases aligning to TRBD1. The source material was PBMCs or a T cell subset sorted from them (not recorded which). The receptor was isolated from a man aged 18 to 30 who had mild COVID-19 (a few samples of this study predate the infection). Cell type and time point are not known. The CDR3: CASRDRGLGGYTF. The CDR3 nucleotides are TGCGCCAGCAGGGACAGGGGCCTAGGGGGCTACACCTTC.